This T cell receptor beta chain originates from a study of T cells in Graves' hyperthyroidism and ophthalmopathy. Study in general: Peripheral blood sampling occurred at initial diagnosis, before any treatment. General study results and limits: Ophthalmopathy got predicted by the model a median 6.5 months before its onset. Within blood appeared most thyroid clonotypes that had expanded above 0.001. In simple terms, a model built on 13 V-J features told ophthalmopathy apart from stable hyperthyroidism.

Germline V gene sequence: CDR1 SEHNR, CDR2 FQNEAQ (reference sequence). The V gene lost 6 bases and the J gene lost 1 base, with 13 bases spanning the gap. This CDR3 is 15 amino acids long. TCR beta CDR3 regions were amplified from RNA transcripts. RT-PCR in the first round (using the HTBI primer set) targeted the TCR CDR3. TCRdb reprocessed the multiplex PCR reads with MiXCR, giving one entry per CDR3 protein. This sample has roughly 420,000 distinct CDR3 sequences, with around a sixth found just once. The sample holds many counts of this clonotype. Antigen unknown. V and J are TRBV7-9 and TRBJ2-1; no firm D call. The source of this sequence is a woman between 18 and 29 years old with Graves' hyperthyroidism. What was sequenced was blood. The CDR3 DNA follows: TGTGCCAGCAGTCACCTAGGACCTTCCTACAATGAGCAGTTCTTC. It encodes CASSHLGPSYNEQFF.